The 27 T cell receptor beta chains in this list originate from one sample, sequenced in a study of CXCR3-negative and CXCR3-positive naive CD8 T cells. Through 5' RACE with UMI labels, the TRB cDNA libraries were prepared. TCRdb reprocessed the 5' RACE reads and reports one entry per CDR3 protein, with no DNA. The repertoire table contains about 150,000 distinct CDR3 sequences. Their antigens remain unidentified. Study-level results: A higher hydrophobicity marked the TRB CDR3s of CXCR3-positive naive cells versus CXCR3-negative naive cells.

The sequenced sample consisted of naive CXCR3+ CD8+ T cells from blood. Subset defined: CD45RO-CCR7+CD27+CD95- naive CD8+ T cells expressing CXCR3 (TNR3+). The source of these receptors is a human donor in good health. Some clones in this sample may be carry-over from other donors' samples.

The rearrangement links TRBV20-1 to TRBJ2-7; TCRdb reports TRBD1, a call that lacks DNA to check it against. Germline V gene sequence: CDR1 DFQATT, CDR2 SNEGSKA (reference sequence). This CDR3 is 15 amino acids long. Here the CDR3 reads CSARALGQGSYEQYF.

The chain has TRBV27 and TRBJ2-5; TCRdb picks TRBD1, but there is no DNA to check that call. Per germline, CDR1 MNHEY and CDR2 SMNVEV (reference sequence). The CDR3 extends over 13 amino acids. The CDR3 spells CASSLWGEQTQYF.

The chain carries TRBV10-3 and TRBJ2-1; TCRdb calls TRBD2, which cannot be checked without DNA. The CDR3 is made up of 14 amino acids. Germline V gene data show CDR1 as ENHRY and CDR2 as SYGVKD. The CDR3 protein is CAISGLAGVNEQFF.

The V gene is TRBV12-3 or TRBV12-4, the J gene TRBJ2-4; TCRdb's assignment of TRBD1 cannot be checked, as there is no DNA. The CDR3 is 13 residues long. The CDR3 loop is CASSGDTGNIQYF.

The chain uses TRBV7-2 and TRBJ2-7. Germline V CDR1 and CDR2: SGHTA, FQGNSA. CDR3 length equals 15 residues. Here the CDR3 reads CASSFRLASSYEQYF.

The chain's CDR3 is CASKVAKNIQYF. The chain recombines TRBV23-1 with TRBJ2-4. TRBV23-1 is filed as an ORF, its function uncertain. The CDR3 consists of 12 residues.

The V and J genes are TRBV20-1 and TRBJ2-5. CDR3 length: 12 amino acids. Germline V gene lookup returns CDR1 DFQATT and CDR2 SNEGSKA (reference sequence). The CDR3 protein is CSAPLGLETQYF.

The chain joins TRBV7-9 to TRBJ2-6; the D call from TCRdb, TRBD1, cannot be confirmed without DNA. Germline V lookup: CDR1 SEHNR, CDR2 FQNEAQ (reference sequence). The length of the CDR3 is 18 residues. CDR3: CASPPLGGDRSGANVLTF.

This chain uses TRBV12-1 with TRBJ1-1. TRBV12-1 is labeled a pseudogene. The CDR3 covers 13 residues. The CDR3 loop reads CASSCPMNTEAFF.

The rearrangement joins TRBV11-2 to TRBJ2-3; TCRdb returns TRBD1, unconfirmable since there is no DNA. CDR1 and CDR2 (germline): SGHAT, FQNNGV. The CDR3 has 17 residues. The CDR3 sequence is CASSLERGRGRQDTQYF. The complete variable domain, with remaining parts taken from reference TRBV11-2 and TRBJ2-3, reads EAGVAQSPRYKIIEKRQSVAFWCNPISGHATLYWYQQILGQGPKLLIQFQNNGVVDDSQLPKDRFSAERLKGVDSTLKIQPAKLEDSAVYLCASSLERGRGRQDTQYFGPGTRLTVL.

The chain recombines TRBV14 with TRBJ2-3; the D call from TCRdb, TRBD1, cannot be confirmed without DNA. The CDR3 runs 15 residues. The germline V gene has CDR1 SGHDN and CDR2 FVKESK. The CDR3 reads CASSQGDSSTDTQYF.

The gene calls are TRBV3-1 and TRBJ2-3; absent DNA, TCRdb's TRBD2 call cannot be checked. This CDR3 region has 16 residues. Germline values: CDR1 LGHDT, CDR2 YNNKEL (reference sequence). The CDR3 is CASSSTWPPSTDTQYF.

The chain links TRBV7-9 to TRBJ2-5. Germline V gives CDR1 SEHNR, CDR2 FQNEAQ (reference sequence). This CDR3 has 13 amino acids. This chain's CDR3 is CASSLVDQETQYF.

V gene TRBV5-6 combines with J gene TRBJ2-3; the TCRdb call, TRBD1, lacks DNA for checking. The CDR3 runs 17 residues. CDR1 is SGHDT, CDR2 YYEEEE, per germline. The CDR3 is CASSFPQGAGSSLRQYF.

Here the CDR3 reads CASSLTGTGDNIQYF. V usage is TRBV3-1 and J usage is TRBJ2-4; absent DNA, TCRdb's TRBD1 call cannot be checked. From germline, CDR1 is LGHDT and CDR2 YNNKEL (reference sequence). This CDR3 contains 15 residues.

The chain uses TRBV19 and TRBJ2-3. The CDR3 has 13 residues. Germline assignment: CDR1 LNHDA and CDR2 SQIVND (reference sequence). The CDR3 is CASSIVATDTQYF.

This chain links TRBV7-9 with TRBJ2-7. Germline CDR1 reads SEHNR; CDR2 reads FQNEAQ (reference sequence). The CDR3 consists of 12 residues. This CDR3 is CASSPTHYEQYF.

The genes are TRBV12-3 or TRBV12-4 and TRBJ2-5; the TCRdb D gene call, TRBD2, has no DNA to confirm it. The CDR3 has 16 residues. The CDR3 reads CASSLFLSGRGETQYF.

The V gene is TRBV6-6, the J gene TRBJ1-6; TCRdb's D gene call, TRBD1, goes unchecked for lack of DNA. The CDR3 loop spans 12 amino acids. Germline CDR1 and CDR2: MNHNY and SVGAGI (reference sequence). CDR3 sequence: CASRRGASPLHF.

The V and J genes are TRBV7-9 and TRBJ2-2; TCRdb gives TRBD1 as the D gene, but with no DNA this cannot be confirmed. CDR3 length: 18 amino acids. Germline V lookup: CDR1 SEHNR, CDR2 FQNEAQ (reference sequence). CDR3 sequence: CASSLASGDRSAPGELFF.

This chain links TRBV28 with TRBJ1-4; without DNA, the TCRdb call of TRBD1 cannot be checked. The V gene's germline CDR1 is MDHEN and CDR2 SYDVKM. The CDR3 runs 15 residues. The CDR3 loop is CASSLTWTGIQKLFF.

The chain links TRBV5-5 to TRBJ2-5. The germline V gene has CDR1 SGHKS and CDR2 YYEKEE (reference sequence). This CDR3 has 17 amino acids. CDR3 sequence reads: CASSSRKGVVNQETQYF.

The chain links TRBV5-1 to TRBJ1-1. The length of the CDR3 is 11 residues. In germline, CDR1 is SGHRS, CDR2 YFSETQ. The CDR3 here is CASSLGTEAFF.

The chain joins TRBV3-1 to TRBJ2-1. The CDR3 spans 17 residues. Germline loops: CDR1 LGHDT, CDR2 YNNKEL (reference sequence). CDR3: CASSQGLNPDSYNEQFF.

The V call is TRBV27, the J call TRBJ2-1; the D call from TCRdb, TRBD2, cannot be confirmed without DNA. CDR3 length equals 14 residues. In germline, CDR1 is MNHEY, CDR2 SMNVEV (reference sequence). This CDR3 is CASSLSQGGGEQFF.

The genes are TRBV7-9 and TRBJ1-3; TCRdb's assignment of TRBD1 cannot be checked, as there is no DNA. This CDR3 has 18 residues. Germline lookup yields CDR1 SEHNR and CDR2 FQNEAQ (reference sequence). The chain's CDR3 is CASSPRDSSGVRGNTIYF.

The rearrangement joins TRBV19 to TRBJ2-3; TCRdb outputs TRBD2, but without DNA this stays unchecked. The CDR3 covers 11 residues. Germline V CDR1 and CDR2: LNHDA, SQIVND (reference sequence). The CDR3 reads CASSTSGTQYF.